This is a list of T cell receptor beta chains from one sample in a study of blood T cell repertoires in COVID-19. Using immunoSEQ multiplex PCR, the repertoire was profiled, and TCRdb retains in-frame clones only, with some absent. The sample lists fewer than 400,000 clones; around nine tenths were seen once. The sequenced sample was peripheral blood. The receptor source for this set is a human donor in a cohort sampled during active COVID-19. CDR3s include the opening cysteine and the closing phenylalanine or tryptophan. The D gene is left open where the match is weak. Expanded clones are given a class, and other clones once, few, many or no size at all.

d_call j_call clone_size v_call cdr3_aa cdr3_nt
TRBD2 TRBJ2-2 - TRBV30 CAWSRTRGSYNTGELFF TGTGCCTGGAGCCGCACACGCGGGAGTTATAACACCGGGGAGCTGTTTTTT
TRBD2 TRBJ2-5 - TRBV6-6 CASSASGGLETQYF TGTGCCAGCAGTGCTAGCGGGGGGCTAGAGACCCAGTACTTC
- TRBJ1-5 - TRBV2 CASSERGSSNQPQHF TGTGCCAGCAGTGAAAGAGGGTCTAGCAATCAGCCCCAGCATTTT
- TRBJ1-3 - TRBV7-8 CASSPSQGGSGNTIYF TGTGCCAGCAGCCCCTCGCAGGGAGGCTCCGGAAACACCATATATTTT
- TRBJ1-1 - TRBV6-5 CASSLSRNTEAFF TGTGCCAGCAGTTTGTCCAGGAACACTGAAGCTTTCTTT
- TRBJ1-2 - TRBV19 CASSIGAANYGYTF TGTGCCAGTAGTATAGGAGCCGCTAACTATGGCTACACCTTC
TRBD2 TRBJ2-2 - TRBV4-1 CASSLLAGVNTGELFF TGCGCCAGCAGCCTACTAGCGGGAGTTAACACCGGGGAGCTGTTTTTT
TRBD1 TRBJ1-6 - TRBV6-1 CASSEGQGSTPLHF TGTGCCAGCAGTGAAGGACAGGGTAGCACACCCCTCCACTTT
- TRBJ2-3 - TRBV2 CASAQFQSTDTQYF TGTGCCAGCGCCCAATTCCAGTCCACAGATACGCAGTATTTT
TRBD2 TRBJ2-1 - TRBV12-5 CASGLKGLAGGPVRSYNEQFF TGTGCTAGTGGTTTGAAAGGCCTAGCGGGAGGGCCTGTACGATCCTACAATGAGCAGTTCTTC
TRBD1 TRBJ1-5 few TRBV4-2 CASSNPGQGLHF TGTGCCAGCAGCAACCCGGGACAGGGGCTGCATTTT
- TRBJ2-7 once TRBV18 CASSPRWLLVRLYEQYF TGTGCCAGCTCACCACGTTGGTTGTTAGTCCGGTTATACGAGCAGTACTTC
TRBD2 TRBJ2-3 - TRBV11-3 CASRYRDYTDTQYF TGTGCCAGCCGCTACCGGGACTACACAGATACGCAGTATTTT
TRBD1 TRBJ1-4 - TRBV4-1 CASSLGTGVLNEKLFF TGCGCCAGCAGCCTTGGTACAGGGGTCCTAAATGAAAAACTGTTTTTT
- TRBJ2-5 - TRBV19 CASSINEGLRRETQYF TGTGCCAGTAGTATAAATGAAGGACTCAGGAGGGAGACCCAGTACTTC
TRBD1 TRBJ2-3 - TRBV9 CASSSPDRGASTDTQYF TGTGCCAGCAGCTCCCCGGACAGGGGCGCTAGCACAGATACGCAGTATTTT
- TRBJ2-7 - TRBV4-1 CASSQIRQNSYEQYF TGCGCCAGCAGCCAGATTCGACAGAACTCCTACGAGCAGTACTTC
TRBD1 TRBJ1-2 - TRBV12-3/TRBV12-4 CASSSKGAGYTF TGTGCCAGCAGCTCCAAGGGGGCTGGCTACACCTTC
- TRBJ2-1 - TRBV12-3/TRBV12-4 CATGRPGDVFF TGTGCCACCGGCCGCCCGGGAGACGTGTTCTTC
TRBD2 TRBJ2-3 - TRBV28 CASSSFGLAIDTQYF TGTGCCAGCAGTTCCTTCGGACTAGCGATAGATACGCAGTATTTT
- TRBJ2-1 - TRBV6-1 CASSGRGAGSYNEQFF TGTGCCAGCAGTGGACGGGGGGCCGGCTCCTACAATGAGCAGTTCTTC
TRBD1 TRBJ1-2 - TRBV4-1 CASSQHPQRWRPGTGYGYTF TGCGCCAGCAGCCAGCACCCCCAGCGGTGGCGGCCGGGGACAGGGTATGGCTACACCTTC
TRBD1 TRBJ2-5 - TRBV24-1 CATAGGQGNQETQYF TGTGCCACCGCAGGGGGACAGGGTAACCAAGAGACCCAGTACTTC
TRBD1 TRBJ1-5 few TRBV7-2 CASSLAGGSNQPQHF TGTGCCAGCAGCTTGGCAGGGGGAAGCAATCAGCCCCAGCATTTT
- TRBJ2-7 - TRBV6-6 CASSYSGGADSYEQYF TGTGCCAGCAGTTACTCGGGGGGGGCAGATTCCTACGAGCAGTACTTC
- TRBJ2-1 - TRBV3-1/TRBV3-2 CASSWSNEQFF TGTGCCAGCAGTTGGAGCAATGAGCAGTTCTTC
TRBD2 TRBJ2-2 once TRBV7-7 CASRPLAGVAGELFF TGTGCCAGCAGACCTCTAGCGGGAGTGGCCGGGGAGCTGTTTTTT
- TRBJ1-5 - TRBV6-6 CASSLRGRGSGAGNQPQHF TGTGCCAGCAGTCTAAGGGGGAGGGGAAGCGGGGCGGGCAATCAGCCCCAGCATTTT
- TRBJ2-3 - TRBV5-1 CASSLEWEDTQYF TGCGCCAGCAGCTTGGAATGGGAGGATACGCAGTATTTT